The next 26 T cell receptor beta chains were all read from a single sample in a study of radiation and T cells in renal cell carcinoma. As for time point: blood 4 weeks post-SBRT, at nephrectomy. As for treatment: 15 Gy SBRT to primary tumor, nephrectomy 4 weeks later. The data were produced by immunoSEQ multiplex PCR, yet TCRdb's version contains in-frame clones alone and is incomplete. The table records some 46,000 clones, over 80% of them present only once. Sample: blood, taken from a patient whose treatment included radiotherapy and nephrectomy. These receptors were taken from a woman in her 70s with renal cell carcinoma.

In its sample, this clone was seen a few times. The chain couples TRBV7-2 to TRBJ2-7; possible D gene TRBD1, 5 bases. In germline, CDR1 is SGHTA, CDR2 FQGNSA. This CDR3 comprises 15 residues. Trimming stripped 4 bases from V and 3 bases from J, with 16 bases between. The CDR3 here is CASSSVGRDNYEQYF. CDR3 in DNA: TGTGCCAGCAGCTCCGTCGGCAGGGATAACTACGAGCAGTACTTC.

This chain connects TRBV18 to TRBJ2-7, with 7 bases fitting TRBD1. The CDR3 is 13 amino acids. CDR1 and CDR2 (germline): KGHSH, LQKENI. With V trimmed by 1 base and J by 3 bases, 0 bases remained unmatched. CDR3 nucleotides: TGTGCCAGCTCACCACGGGACAGCTACGAGCAGTACTTC. Translated: CASSPRDSYEQYF.

The V gene is TRBV10-1, the J gene TRBJ2-7, with D perhaps TRBD2 (6 bases). V dropped 0 bases and J dropped 7 bases, with 22 bases sitting between them. The CDR3 spans 17 residues. Germline assignment: CDR1 WNHNN and CDR2 SYGVQD (reference sequence). CDR3 in DNA: TGCGCCAGCAGTGAGTCGCGGACCGGGAGCGCCTCTAAGGAGCAGTACTTC. Translation: CASSESRTGSASKEQYF.

The CDR3 reads CASSFLEGLNTEAFF. The CDR3 nucleotides read TGCGCCAGCAGCTTCCTGGAGGGTCTGAACACTGAAGCTTTCTTT. The V and J genes are TRBV5-1 and TRBJ1-1; D is uncertain. Germline values: CDR1 SGHRS, CDR2 YFSETQ. This CDR3 contains 15 residues. V was shortened by 2 bases and J by 0 bases, with 11 bases between the two germline ends.

V is TRBV10-3 and J is TRBJ2-2, with a weak D call TRBD1 (6 bases). CDR1 is ENHRY, CDR2 SYGVKD, per germline. The CDR3 totals 14 residues. Trimming left V 7 bases short and J 4 bases short, with 13 bases between. CDR3 protein: CAIMPGVGTGELFF. As DNA, the CDR3 is TGTGCCATCATGCCAGGGGTGGGCACCGGGGAGCTGTTTTTT.

The chain has TRBV2 and TRBJ2-2, with D possibly called TRBD1 or TRBD2 (5 bases each). Between the trimmed V and J ends, which lost 6 bases and 8 bases, there was a span of 7 bases. CDR1 is SNHLY, CDR2 FYNNEI, per germline. This CDR3 comprises 11 residues. The CDR3 DNA sequence: TGTGCCAGCAGAGGGACGGGGGAGCTGTTTTTT. This gives the protein CASRGTGELFF. Together with reference TRBV2 and TRBJ2-2, the CDR3 gives the full variable domain: EPEVTQTPSHQVTQMGQEVILRCVPISNHLYFYWYRQILGQKVEFLVSFYNNEISEKSEIFDDQFSVERPDGSNFTLKIRSTKLEDSAMYFCASRGTGELFFGEGSRLTVL.

The genes are TRBV6-6 and TRBJ2-3, with 7 bases that match TRBD2. The CDR3 totals 14 residues. V shed 4 bases and J 4 bases; nucleotides not matched to a gene: 5. In germline, CDR1 is MNHNY, CDR2 SVGAGI (reference sequence). The CDR3 region has the DNA TGTGCCAGCAGTTGGGGACTACCTTCAGATACGCAGTATTTT. It codes for CASSWGLPSDTQYF.

J is TRBJ2-1 and V is TRBV5-1; D might be TRBD2 (5 bases). Germline CDR1 and CDR2: SGHRS and YFSETQ. This CDR3 contains 15 residues. V was trimmed by 1 base and J by 0 bases, leaving 8 bases between them. Written as DNA, the CDR3 is TGCGCCAGCAGCTTGTCGGGGAGCTCCTACAATGAGCAGTTCTTC. Translation gives CASSLSGSSYNEQFF.

This clone has a single count. The V and J genes are TRBV6-5 and TRBJ2-5; TRBD2 matches 11 bases. The CDR3 has 13 amino acids. Germline V gene data show CDR1 as MNHEY and CDR2 as SVGAGI. V dropped 7 bases and J dropped 5; count of bases not matched to a gene: 3. The CDR3 protein is CASNPSGRETQYF. The DNA for the CDR3 is TGTGCCAGCAACCCTAGCGGGAGGGAGACCCAGTACTTC.

The chain joins TRBV5-5 to TRBJ2-1, with TRBD2 identical over 14 bases. The CDR3 covers 16 residues. The J segment lost 7 bases and the V segment lost 4 bases, leaving 7 bases of the junction unmatched. The germline V gene encodes CDR1 SGHKS and CDR2 YYEKEE (reference sequence). The CDR3 protein is CASSAGLAGGLNEQFF. The CDR3 nucleotides read TGTGCCAGCAGCGCCGGACTAGCGGGGGGTCTTAATGAGCAGTTCTTC.

This clone came up once. This chain links TRBV5-6 with TRBJ2-7; D gene unclear. The germline CDR1 and CDR2 sequences are SGHDT and YYEEEE. Trimming removed 0 bases at V and 7 bases at J, with 5 bases between. This CDR3 is 11 amino acids long. Here the CDR3 DNA reads TGTGCCAGCAGCTTGGGAGAGGAGCAGTACTTC. It yields the protein CASSLGEEQYF.

V usage is TRBV5-1 and J usage is TRBJ2-7, with D perhaps TRBD1 (6 bases). This CDR3 has 14 residues. Germline V gives CDR1 SGHRS, CDR2 YFSETQ. The V and J ends lost 0 bases and 2 bases respectively, with 9 bases between them. CDR3 residues: CASSLDRDAYEQYF. The DNA for the CDR3 is TGCGCCAGCAGCTTGGACAGGGATGCCTACGAGCAGTACTTC.

This clone was detected once. J is TRBJ2-3 and V is TRBV6-6; 7 bases agree with TRBD2. The V and J ends lost 6 bases and 1 base, in that order; junction bases with no gene match: 4. Germline values: CDR1 MNHNY, CDR2 SVGAGI (reference sequence). The CDR3 sequence is 14 residues long. CDR3: CASSPGGGTDTQYF. Here the CDR3 DNA reads TGTGCCAGCAGCCCTGGGGGGGGCACAGATACGCAGTATTTT.

The rearrangement links TRBV23-1 to TRBJ2-6; D call uncertain. TRBV23-1 is an ORF for which the function is uncertain. CDR3 length: 20 amino acids. Deletions cut 8 bases from V and 0 bases from J, with 26 bases between. The CDR3 DNA is TGCGCCAGCCCCGGTCGCGGCAGTATAATAATGAGCTCTGGGGCCAACGTCCTGACTTTC. It specifies CASPGRGSIIMSSGANVLTF.

The V and J genes are TRBV18 and TRBJ2-3; 9 bases align to TRBD1. The CDR3 covers 16 residues. Germline lookup yields CDR1 KGHSH and CDR2 LQKENI. V trimming: 0 bases; J trimming: 2 bases; junction bases outside the gene matches: 3. CDR3 sequence reads: CASSPPGQGNTDTQYF. Here the CDR3 DNA reads TGTGCCAGCTCACCACCGGGACAGGGTAACACAGATACGCAGTATTTT.

The CDR3 sequence: CASSKAKIYEQYF. The CDR3 DNA is TGTGCCAGCAGCAAAGCCAAGATATACGAGCAGTACTTC. J is TRBJ2-7 and V is TRBV21-1. TRBV21-1 is recorded as a pseudogene. CDR3 size: 13 residues.

The chain has TRBV19 and TRBJ1-6; D is undetermined. The CDR3 loop spans 17 amino acids. V lost 3 bases and J lost 0, with 12 bases in between. Per germline, CDR1 LNHDA and CDR2 SQIVND (reference sequence). In DNA, the CDR3 is TGTGCCAGTAGTATGAGTCCTACCCTCTCCTATAATTCACCCCTCCACTTT. Protein sequence: CASSMSPTLSYNSPLHF.

CDR3 residues: CASSYSGKTTDTQYF. Written as DNA, the CDR3 is TGTGCCAGCAGTTACTCCGGAAAGACGACAGATACGCAGTATTTT. V and J are TRBV6-5 and TRBJ2-3; D gene uncertain. Germline CDR1 is MNHEY and CDR2 is SVGAGI. V was trimmed by 0 bases and J by 3 bases, leaving 10 bases between them. The CDR3 has 15 residues.

The chain uses TRBV10-3 and TRBJ1-4; a possible D gene is TRBD1 (5 bases). CDR1 is ENHRY, CDR2 SYGVKD, per germline. The CDR3 spans 16 residues. V was shortened by 3 bases and J by 4 bases, with 15 bases between the two germline ends. CDR3 amino acids: CAISDTQSRDNEKLFF. CDR3 in DNA: TGTGCCATCAGTGATACCCAGAGCAGGGATAATGAAAAACTGTTTTTT.

This clone was seen more than once but under ten times. The gene calls are TRBV4-2 and TRBJ1-1, with D unclear. CDR3 size: 13 residues. CDR1 is LGHNA, CDR2 YNFKEQ, per germline. Trimming shortened V by 3 bases and J by 3 bases, and 8 bases separated the two germline ends. The CDR3 DNA sequence: TGTGCCAGCAGCCAGTCTGGGGACACTGAAGCTTTCTTT. Amino acids: CASSQSGDTEAFF.

This chain links TRBV5-6 with TRBJ1-2; 9 bases are shared with TRBD1. The CDR3 extends over 14 amino acids. V shed 4 bases, J shed 8 bases, and the junction held 9 bases outside the gene matches. Germline values: CDR1 SGHDT, CDR2 YYEEEE. CDR3 DNA sequence: TGTGCCAGCAGCCAGACCGGGACAGGGAACGGCTACACCTTC. Protein: CASSQTGTGNGYTF.

This chain uses TRBV30 with TRBJ2-5; D remains unclear. The CDR3 is 13 amino acids. V lost 5 bases and J lost 4, with 14 bases in between. CDR1 GTSNPN and CDR2 SVGIG come from the germline V gene (reference sequence). The CDR3 coding sequence is TGTGCCTGGGAGGAAGGGTTTTTAGAGACCCAGTACTTC. Residues: CAWEEGFLETQYF. The whole variable domain, remainder taken from reference TRBV30 and TRBJ2-5, is SQTIHQWPATLVQPVGSPLSLECTVEGTSNPNLYWYRQAAGRGLQLLFYSVGIGQISSEVPQNLSASRPQDRQFILSSKKLLLSDSGFYLCAWEEGFLETQYFGPGTRLLVL.

The chain links TRBV7-9 to TRBJ1-4; D ambiguous. In germline, CDR1 is SEHNR, CDR2 FQNEAQ (reference sequence). There are 15 residues in the CDR3. The V end lost 4 bases, the J end lost 8 bases, and 17 bases lay between the germline ends. CDR3 sequence reads: CASSSSDRTREKLFF. CDR3 nucleotides: TGTGCCAGCAGCTCATCGGATAGGACTAGGGAAAAACTGTTTTTT. Supplemented by reference TRBV7-9 and TRBJ1-4, the full variable domain reads DTGVSQNPRHKITKRGQNVTFRCDPISEHNRLYWYRQTLGQGPEFLTYFQNEAQLEKSRLLSDRFSAERPKGSFSTLEIQRTEQGDSAMYLCASSSSDRTREKLFFGSGTQLSVL.

This clone has a handful of counts. The chain recombines TRBV28 with TRBJ1-1; D not resolved. This CDR3 is 16 amino acids long. Germline V gene data show CDR1 as MDHEN and CDR2 as SYDVKM. Trimming shortened V by 3 bases and J by 4 bases, and 18 bases separated the two germline ends. CDR3 loop: CASSLGAGYFGTEAFF. The CDR3 DNA reads as TGTGCCAGCAGTTTGGGTGCGGGGTATTTCGGCACTGAAGCTTTCTTT.

The chain recombines TRBV11-2 with TRBJ1-5; D ambiguous. CDR1 is SGHAT and CDR2 is FQNNGV in the germline V gene. Trimming left V 3 bases short and J 0 bases short, with 6 bases between. This CDR3 comprises 14 residues. CDR3 DNA sequence: TGTGCCAGCAGCTTGGAGGGTAGCAATCAGCCCCAGCATTTT. It translates to CASSLEGSNQPQHF. The full variable domain, its missing parts supplied by reference TRBV11-2 and TRBJ1-5, is EAGVAQSPRYKIIEKRQSVAFWCNPISGHATLYWYQQILGQGPKLLIQFQNNGVVDDSQLPKDRFSAERLKGVDSTLKIQPAKLEDSAVYLCASSLEGSNQPQHFGDGTRLSIL.

The table lists this clone with many counts. The chain uses TRBV29-1 and TRBJ1-3; 9 bases line up with TRBD1. This CDR3 contains 15 residues. V shed 4 bases, J shed 0 bases, and the junction held 4 bases outside the gene matches. CDR1 and CDR2 (germline): SQVTM, ANQGSEA. In nucleotides, the CDR3 is TGCAGCGTTGCCACAGGGGGCTCCTCTGGAAACACCATATATTTT. Its protein product is CSVATGGSSGNTIYF.